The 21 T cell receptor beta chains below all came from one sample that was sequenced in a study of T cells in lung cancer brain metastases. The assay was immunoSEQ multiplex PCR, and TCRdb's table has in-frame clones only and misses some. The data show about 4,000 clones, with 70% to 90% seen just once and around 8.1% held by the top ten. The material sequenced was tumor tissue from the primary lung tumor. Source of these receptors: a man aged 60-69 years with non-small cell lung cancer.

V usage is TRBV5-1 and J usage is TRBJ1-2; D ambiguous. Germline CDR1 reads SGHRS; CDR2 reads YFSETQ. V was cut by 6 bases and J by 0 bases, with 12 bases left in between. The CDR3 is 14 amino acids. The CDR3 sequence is CASTKSSANYGYTF. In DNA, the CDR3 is TGCGCCAGCACGAAATCCAGTGCTAACTATGGCTACACCTTC.

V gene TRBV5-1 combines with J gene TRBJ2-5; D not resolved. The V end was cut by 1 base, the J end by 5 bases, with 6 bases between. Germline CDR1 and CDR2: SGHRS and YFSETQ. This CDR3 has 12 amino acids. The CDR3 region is CASSLTSETQYF. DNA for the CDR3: TGCGCCAGCAGCTTGACCTCGGAGACCCAGTACTTC.

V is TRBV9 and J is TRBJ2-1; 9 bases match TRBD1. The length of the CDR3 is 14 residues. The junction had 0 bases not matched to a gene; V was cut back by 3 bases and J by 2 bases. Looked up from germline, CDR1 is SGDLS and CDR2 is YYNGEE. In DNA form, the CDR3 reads TGTGCCAGCAGCGGGACAGGGGCCTACAATGAGCAGTTCTTC. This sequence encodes CASSGTGAYNEQFF.

The CDR3 sequence is CASSTSGGTDTQYF. Written as DNA, the CDR3 is TGTGCCAGCAGCACCAGCGGGGGCACAGATACGCAGTATTTT. The rearrangement links TRBV5-4 to TRBJ2-3; the match to TRBD2 covers 7 bases. Germline V gene data show CDR1 as SGHNT and CDR2 as YYREEE (reference sequence). V shed 4 bases and J 1 base; nucleotides not matched to a gene: 3. CDR3 length equals 14 residues.

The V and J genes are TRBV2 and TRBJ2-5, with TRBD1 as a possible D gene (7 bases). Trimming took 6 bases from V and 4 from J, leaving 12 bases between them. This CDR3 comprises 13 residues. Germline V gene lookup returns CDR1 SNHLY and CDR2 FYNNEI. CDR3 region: CASRTGRGETQYF. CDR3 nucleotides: TGTGCCAGCAGGACAGGGCGGGGAGAGACCCAGTACTTC.

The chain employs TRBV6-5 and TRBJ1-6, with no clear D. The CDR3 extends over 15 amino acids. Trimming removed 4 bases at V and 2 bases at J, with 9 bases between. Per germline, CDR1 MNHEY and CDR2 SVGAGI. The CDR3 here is CASSLGNAYNSPLHF. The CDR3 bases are TGTGCCAGCAGTTTAGGCAATGCCTATAATTCACCCCTCCACTTT.

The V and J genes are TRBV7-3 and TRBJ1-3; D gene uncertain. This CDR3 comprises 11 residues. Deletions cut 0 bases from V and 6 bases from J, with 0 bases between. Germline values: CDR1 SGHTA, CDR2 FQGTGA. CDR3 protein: CASSLTNTIYF. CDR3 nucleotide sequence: TGTGCCAGCAGCTTAACAAACACCATATATTTT.

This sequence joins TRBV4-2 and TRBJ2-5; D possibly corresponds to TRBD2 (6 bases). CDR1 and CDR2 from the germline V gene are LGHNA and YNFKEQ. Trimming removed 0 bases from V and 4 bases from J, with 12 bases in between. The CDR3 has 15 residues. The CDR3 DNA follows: TGTGCCAGCAGCCAAGATCGGGTGACTAGAGAGACCCAGTACTTC. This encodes CASSQDRVTRETQYF.

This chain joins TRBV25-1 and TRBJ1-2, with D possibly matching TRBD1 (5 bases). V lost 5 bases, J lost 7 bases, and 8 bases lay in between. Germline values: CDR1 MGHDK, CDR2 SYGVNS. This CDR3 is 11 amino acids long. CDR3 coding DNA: TGTGCCAGCAGTCAGGGTGGTGGCTACACCTTC. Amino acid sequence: CASSQGGGYTF.

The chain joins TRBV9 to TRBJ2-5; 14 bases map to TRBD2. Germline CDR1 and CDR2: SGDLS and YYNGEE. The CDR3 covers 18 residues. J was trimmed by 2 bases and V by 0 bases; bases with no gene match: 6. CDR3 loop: CASSVGRTSGGRQETQYF. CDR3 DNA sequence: TGTGCCAGCAGCGTAGGTAGGACTAGCGGGGGGAGGCAAGAGACCCAGTACTTC.

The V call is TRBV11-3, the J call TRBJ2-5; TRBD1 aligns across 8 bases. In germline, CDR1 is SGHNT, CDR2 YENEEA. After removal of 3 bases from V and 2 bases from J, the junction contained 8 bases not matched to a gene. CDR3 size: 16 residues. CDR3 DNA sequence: TGTGCCAGCAGCTTTGCTTTTCACAGGGGGCAAGAGACCCAGTACTTC. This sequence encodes CASSFAFHRGQETQYF.

This CDR3 is CASSPRSGANVLTF. As DNA, the CDR3 is TGTGCCAGCAGCCCACGATCTGGGGCCAACGTCCTGACTTTC. This chain joins TRBV7-2 and TRBJ2-6; no clear D. The CDR3 is made up of 14 amino acids. Germline V gene data show CDR1 as SGHTA and CDR2 as FQGNSA. V shed 5 bases and J shed 1 base, with 6 bases lying between them.

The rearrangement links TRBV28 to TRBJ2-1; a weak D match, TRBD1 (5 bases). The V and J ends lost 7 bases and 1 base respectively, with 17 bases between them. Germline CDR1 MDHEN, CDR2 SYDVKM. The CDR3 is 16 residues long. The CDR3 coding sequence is TGTGCCAGCACCCCGGGTGGGGCAGGGTCCTACAATGAGCAGTTCTTC. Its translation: CASTPGGAGSYNEQFF.

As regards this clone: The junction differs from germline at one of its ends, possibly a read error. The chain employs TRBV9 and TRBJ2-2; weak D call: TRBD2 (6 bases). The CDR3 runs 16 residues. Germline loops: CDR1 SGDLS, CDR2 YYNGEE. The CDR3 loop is CASSGFSGSNIGELFF. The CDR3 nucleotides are TGTGCCAGCAGCGGTTTCAGCGGGTCGAACATCGGGGAGCTGTTTTTT.

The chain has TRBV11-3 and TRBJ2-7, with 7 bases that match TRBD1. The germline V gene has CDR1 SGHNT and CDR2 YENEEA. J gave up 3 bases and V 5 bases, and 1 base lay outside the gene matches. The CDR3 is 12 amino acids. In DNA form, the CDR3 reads TGTGCCAGCAGCCGGGACAGCTACGAGCAGTACTTC. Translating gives CASSRDSYEQYF.

The CDR3 loop is CASSEFRSGANVLTF. The DNA for the CDR3 is TGTGCCAGCAGTGAATTTAGATCCGGGGCCAACGTCCTGACTTTC. This chain joins TRBV25-1 and TRBJ2-6, with no clear D. This CDR3 region has 15 residues. Germline assignment: CDR1 MGHDK and CDR2 SYGVNS. Trimming removed 1 base from V and 4 bases from J, with 8 bases in between.

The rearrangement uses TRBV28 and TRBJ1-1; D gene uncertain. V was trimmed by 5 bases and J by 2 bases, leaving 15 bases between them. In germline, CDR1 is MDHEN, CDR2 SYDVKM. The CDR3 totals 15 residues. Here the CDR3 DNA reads TGTGCCAGCAGTCCTCATGGGAGAGGAAACACTGAAGCTTTCTTT. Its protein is CASSPHGRGNTEAFF.

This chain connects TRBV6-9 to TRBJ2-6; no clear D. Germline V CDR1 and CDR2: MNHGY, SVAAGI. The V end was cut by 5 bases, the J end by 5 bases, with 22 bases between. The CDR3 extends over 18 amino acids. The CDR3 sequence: CASSTARLRQSRANVLTF. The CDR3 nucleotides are TGTGCCAGCAGTACCGCGAGGCTACGACAAAGTCGGGCCAACGTCCTGACTTTC.

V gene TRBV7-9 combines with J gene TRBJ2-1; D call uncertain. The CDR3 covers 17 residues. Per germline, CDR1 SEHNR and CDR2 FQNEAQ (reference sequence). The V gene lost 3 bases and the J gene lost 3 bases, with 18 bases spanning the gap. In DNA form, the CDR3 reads TGTGCCAGCAGCTTGCCCGAGGATAGCATGAACTACAATGAGCAGTTCTTC. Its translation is CASSLPEDSMNYNEQFF.

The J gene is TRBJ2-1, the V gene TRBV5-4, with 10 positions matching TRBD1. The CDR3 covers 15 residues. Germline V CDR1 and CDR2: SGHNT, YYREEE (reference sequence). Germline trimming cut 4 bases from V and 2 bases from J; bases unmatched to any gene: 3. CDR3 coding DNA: TGTGCCAGCAGCCGGGACAGGGGCACCTACAATGAGCAGTTCTTC. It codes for CASSRDRGTYNEQFF.

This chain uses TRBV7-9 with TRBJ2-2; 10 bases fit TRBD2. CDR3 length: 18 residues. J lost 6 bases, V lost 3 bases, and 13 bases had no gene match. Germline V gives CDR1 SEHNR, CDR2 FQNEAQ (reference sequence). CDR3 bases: TGTGCCAGCAGCTTGCTGCTCTCTAGCGGGAGACGGGCCGGGGAGCTGTTTTTT. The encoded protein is CASSLLLSSGRRAGELFF.